These T cell receptor beta chains were read from a single sample in a study of control samples from healthy donors and cancer patients. Generated by immunoSEQ multiplex PCR, the TCRdb table keeps only in-frame clones and is missing some. The table has about 160,000 clones, roughly 94% seen once; the top ten hold approximately 15%. Sequences were obtained from PBMCs. These receptors were collected from a man between 60 and 75 years old with colorectal cancer. The CDR3 runs from the conserved cysteine through the conserved F or W. The order of the fields is CDR3 DNA, CDR3 protein, J gene, clone size, V gene, D gene. A D gene is named only where the DNA matches it firmly. Size values are once, few and many counts, or a class for expanded clones, and some rows have none.

cdr3_nt: TGTGCCAGCAGTGAAGCGGCGGGCGGGGGGGCCTACGAGCAGTACTTC
cdr3_aa: CASSEAAGGGAYEQYF
j_call: TRBJ2-7
clone_size: .
v_call: TRBV6-1
d_call: TRBD2

cdr3_nt: TGCAGTGCTAGTATACAGGGTGAAAAACTGTTTTTT
cdr3_aa: CSASIQGEKLFF
j_call: TRBJ1-4
clone_size: .
v_call: TRBV20-1
d_call: .

cdr3_nt: TGTGCCAGTAGTATAAGGGCCGAGAACACTGAAGCTTTCTTT
cdr3_aa: CASSIRAENTEAFF
j_call: TRBJ1-1
clone_size: once
v_call: TRBV19
d_call: .

cdr3_nt: TGTGCCAGCAGCTTAGCTTCCGGGAGAGCGTACCAAGAGACCCAGTACTTC
cdr3_aa: CASSLASGRAYQETQYF
j_call: TRBJ2-5
clone_size: .
v_call: TRBV7-9
d_call: .

cdr3_nt: TGTGCCAGCAGTTTCGTGACAGGCTATGGCTACACCTTC
cdr3_aa: CASSFVTGYGYTF
j_call: TRBJ1-2
clone_size: .
v_call: TRBV12-3/TRBV12-4
d_call: .

cdr3_nt: TGTGCCAGCAGTAGAGCGGGCACAGATACGCAGTATTTT
cdr3_aa: CASSRAGTDTQYF
j_call: TRBJ2-3
clone_size: .
v_call: TRBV6-5
d_call: .

cdr3_nt: TGTGCCAGTAGTGTGACAGGGGTTGGGGATGAGCAGTTCTTC
cdr3_aa: CASSVTGVGDEQFF
j_call: TRBJ2-1
clone_size: .
v_call: TRBV19
d_call: TRBD1

cdr3_nt: TGTGCCAGCAGCTCCGGGACAGGGTTTGAAAAACTGTTTTTT
cdr3_aa: CASSSGTGFEKLFF
j_call: TRBJ1-4
clone_size: .
v_call: TRBV7-9
d_call: TRBD1

cdr3_nt: TGTGCCAGCAGCGGCACGAGGGGCCCTTACCAAGAGACCCAGTACTTC
cdr3_aa: CASSGTRGPYQETQYF
j_call: TRBJ2-5
clone_size: .
v_call: TRBV7-9
d_call: .

cdr3_nt: TGTGCCAGCAGCCCGGGACAGGGGGCTTCACCCCTCCACTTT
cdr3_aa: CASSPGQGASPLHF
j_call: TRBJ1-6
clone_size: .
v_call: TRBV7-9
d_call: TRBD1

cdr3_nt: TGTGCCAGCAGTTACTCGGACCGCTTCTATGGCTACACCTTC
cdr3_aa: CASSYSDRFYGYTF
j_call: TRBJ1-2
clone_size: .
v_call: TRBV6-5
d_call: .

cdr3_nt: TGTGCCAGCAGTCAGGGGGCGGGGTCTTGGGAGACCCAGTACTTC
cdr3_aa: CASSQGAGSWETQYF
j_call: TRBJ2-5
clone_size: .
v_call: TRBV27
d_call: TRBD1

cdr3_nt: TGTGCCAGCAGTTTAAGATCCGAGGGGTTGTCCGTCTACACCTTC
cdr3_aa: CASSLRSEGLSVYTF
j_call: TRBJ1-2
clone_size: .
v_call: TRBV27
d_call: .

cdr3_nt: TGTGCCAGTAGTGGACAGGGAGGGGTACACGAGCAGTACTTC
cdr3_aa: CASSGQGGVHEQYF
j_call: TRBJ2-7
clone_size: .
v_call: TRBV19
d_call: .

cdr3_nt: TGTGCCAGCAGCGAAGGCCCCGGACAGGGCACAGATACGCAGTATTTT
cdr3_aa: CASSEGPGQGTDTQYF
j_call: TRBJ2-3
clone_size: .
v_call: TRBV7-8
d_call: TRBD1

cdr3_nt: TGTGCCAGCAGTGGTGGAAGGGTTTTCGACGAGCAGTACTTC
cdr3_aa: CASSGGRVFDEQYF
j_call: TRBJ2-7
clone_size: once
v_call: TRBV25-1
d_call: .

cdr3_nt: TGCGCCAGCAGCCTGACATCCTACGAGCAGTACTTC
cdr3_aa: CASSLTSYEQYF
j_call: TRBJ2-7
clone_size: .
v_call: TRBV5-1
d_call: .

cdr3_nt: TGTGCCAGCAGGCGACAGGGGAACACTGAAGCTTTCTTT
cdr3_aa: CASRRQGNTEAFF
j_call: TRBJ1-1
clone_size: .
v_call: TRBV6-4
d_call: TRBD1

cdr3_nt: TGCAGCGTTGAGGTCAACTATGGCTACACCTTC
cdr3_aa: CSVEVNYGYTF
j_call: TRBJ1-2
clone_size: .
v_call: TRBV29-1
d_call: .

cdr3_nt: TGTGCCAGCAGAATGACAGGGGACTCCTACGAGCAGTACTTC
cdr3_aa: CASRMTGDSYEQYF
j_call: TRBJ2-7
clone_size: .
v_call: TRBV11-2
d_call: TRBD1

cdr3_nt: TGTGCCAGCAGCCGGGGAGTGGGACGAAAAACTGAAGCTTTCTTT
cdr3_aa: CASSRGVGRKTEAFF
j_call: TRBJ1-1
clone_size: .
v_call: TRBV4-2
d_call: .

cdr3_nt: TGTGCCAGGAGATCCGGGACAGGGGGCTTTGGAAACACCATATATTTT
cdr3_aa: CARRSGTGGFGNTIYF
j_call: TRBJ1-3
clone_size: once
v_call: TRBV2
d_call: TRBD1

cdr3_nt: TGTGCCAGCAGCTCGGAGAGGTCTATTCACTATGGCTACACCTTC
cdr3_aa: CASSSERSIHYGYTF
j_call: TRBJ1-2
clone_size: once
v_call: TRBV7-2
d_call: .

cdr3_nt: TGTGCCAGCAGCGATGACACCTATGGCTACACCTTC
cdr3_aa: CASSDDTYGYTF
j_call: TRBJ1-2
clone_size: .
v_call: TRBV3-1/TRBV3-2
d_call: .

cdr3_nt: TGTGCCAGCTCTCCGGGTAGGGTTCAGCCCCAGCATTTT
cdr3_aa: CASSPGRVQPQHF
j_call: TRBJ1-5
clone_size: .
v_call: TRBV6-5
d_call: .

cdr3_nt: TGTGCCAGCAGGACAGGGGTGAATGAGCAGTTCTTC
cdr3_aa: CASRTGVNEQFF
j_call: TRBJ2-1
clone_size: .
v_call: TRBV27
d_call: TRBD1

cdr3_nt: TGTGCCAGCAGCTTAGGTGGCGACTCTGGGGCCAACGTCCTGACTTTC
cdr3_aa: CASSLGGDSGANVLTF
j_call: TRBJ2-6
clone_size: .
v_call: TRBV7-6
d_call: .

cdr3_nt: TGTGCCAGCAGCCAACTTGGTTCAGGACCCAGGGGCTACACCTTC
cdr3_aa: CASSQLGSGPRGYTF
j_call: TRBJ1-2
clone_size: .
v_call: TRBV3-1/TRBV3-2
d_call: .

cdr3_nt: TGTGCCAGTAGTATGTTCCCCCAAGAGACCCAGTACTTC
cdr3_aa: CASSMFPQETQYF
j_call: TRBJ2-5
clone_size: .
v_call: TRBV19
d_call: .

cdr3_nt: TGTGCCAGCAGCTTGGGGAGAGATACGCAGTATTTT
cdr3_aa: CASSLGRDTQYF
j_call: TRBJ2-3
clone_size: .
v_call: TRBV7-9
d_call: .

cdr3_nt: TGTGCCAGCAGTTCTGGGACAGGGACTGGAAACACCATATATTTT
cdr3_aa: CASSSGTGTGNTIYF
j_call: TRBJ1-3
clone_size: .
v_call: TRBV27
d_call: TRBD1

cdr3_nt: TGTGCCAGTAGTATTCTGACAGGGAGCTCTGGAAACACCATATATTTT
cdr3_aa: CASSILTGSSGNTIYF
j_call: TRBJ1-3
clone_size: .
v_call: TRBV19
d_call: TRBD1

cdr3_nt: TGCGCCAGCACTAACATCCGGGACAGCACAGATACGCAGTATTTT
cdr3_aa: CASTNIRDSTDTQYF
j_call: TRBJ2-3
clone_size: .
v_call: TRBV10-1
d_call: .

cdr3_nt: TGCAGCGTTGATTTAGGCAGGGACACTGAAGCTTTCTTT
cdr3_aa: CSVDLGRDTEAFF
j_call: TRBJ1-1
clone_size: .
v_call: TRBV29-1
d_call: .

cdr3_nt: TGCGCCAGCAGCTTGGATAGTGACAGGGCCTCCTACGAGCAGTACTTC
cdr3_aa: CASSLDSDRASYEQYF
j_call: TRBJ2-7
clone_size: .
v_call: TRBV5-1
d_call: TRBD1

cdr3_nt: TGTGCCATCAGTGGGGAGCCAGCCGGTGGGTCACCCCTCCACTTT
cdr3_aa: CAISGEPAGGSPLHF
j_call: TRBJ1-6
clone_size: few
v_call: TRBV10-3
d_call: .

cdr3_nt: TGTGCCAGCAGTTTAAACGCGGGACAGGGGGCCGGGGAGCTGTTTTTT
cdr3_aa: CASSLNAGQGAGELFF
j_call: TRBJ2-2
clone_size: .
v_call: TRBV28
d_call: TRBD1

cdr3_nt: TGTGCCAGCAGCCGAACAGGGGACCAGTACTTC
cdr3_aa: CASSRTGDQYF
j_call: TRBJ2-5
clone_size: .
v_call: TRBV12-3/TRBV12-4
d_call: TRBD1

cdr3_nt: TGTGCCAGCAGTCTCCACAGGGGCGAGCAGTACTTC
cdr3_aa: CASSLHRGEQYF
j_call: TRBJ2-7
clone_size: .
v_call: TRBV12-3/TRBV12-4
d_call: TRBD1